Sequencing of this T cell receptor (beta chain) was carried out in a study of beta chain features in type 1 diabetes. Reverse transcription of all isolated RNA meant that expressed TCRB transcripts were sequenced. The method was immunoSEQ multiplex PCR; TCRdb's version includes in-frame clones alone and lacks a portion of them. The profile covers 900,000 or so clones, with 15% to 20% appearing a single time and 0.02% to 0.025% taken by the ten largest. Via CD45RO/CCR7/CD25/CD127/CD95/CD27, cells of the CD4+ naive, central memory, regulatory and stem cell-like memory subsets were sorted. Germline CDR1 and CDR2: SNHLY and FYNNEI. The CDR3 adds up to 12 amino acids, both ends counted. A note on this clone: Its antigen is currently unknown. A read error is likely, as this CDR3 ends without the conserved phenylalanine or tryptophan. The limits of the CDR3 on the DNA are not certain, so only TCRdb's listed CDR3 is given.

The study, taken as a whole, reports: In every one of the four CD4+ subsets, TCRB CDR3s were moderately but significantly shorter in Type 1 diabetes patients. Whatever favoring of shorter templates PCR might show would apply equally to patients and controls.

The specimen was naive CD4+ T cells from blood. The TCR sequence derives from a woman between 18 and 29 years old in good health. The V gene is TRBV2, the J gene TRBJ2-3. The CDR3 reads CASSEWTGTPNC.